Below, 17 T cell receptor beta chains from the same sample are listed, as sequenced in a study of T cell changes during pregnancy in multiple sclerosis. Measured with immunoSEQ multiplex PCR; TCRdb has only the in-frame clones, and not every one. The sample holds about 70,000 clones, more than 85% seen once. This material consisted of peripheral blood, taken in the first trimester of pregnancy. Source of these receptors: a female donor with multiple sclerosis, enrolled in a pregnancy study.

This chain joins TRBV19 and TRBJ1-5; 8 nucleotides align to TRBD1. This CDR3 has 16 amino acids. CDR1 LNHDA and CDR2 SQIVND come from the germline V gene (reference sequence). V was pared by 7 bases and J by 3 bases, with 11 bases of the junction left unmatched. This CDR3 reads CASKARTDRANQPQHF. In DNA, the CDR3 is TGTGCCAGTAAGGCCCGGACGGACAGGGCCAATCAGCCCCAGCATTTT.

The rearrangement uses TRBV5-6 and TRBJ2-3; D is undetermined. The V end lost 3 bases, the J end lost 4 bases, and 15 bases lay between the germline ends. This CDR3 has 15 amino acids. Germline V gene sequence: CDR1 SGHDT, CDR2 YYEEEE. Here the CDR3 DNA reads TGTGCCAGCAGCTCCCCAGGTGGGCTTGCAGATACGCAGTATTTT. It codes for CASSSPGGLADTQYF.

The rearrangement uses TRBV4-1 and TRBJ2-4; D is possibly TRBD2 (5 bases). Trimming stripped 2 bases from V and 9 bases from J, with 26 bases between. The germline CDR1 and CDR2 sequences are MGHRA and YSYEKL. The CDR3 length is 18 residues. The CDR3, as DNA: TGCGCCAGCAGCCAAAGCTCAAGTTCGGGATCACTTGGTGGCATTCAGTACTTC. It codes for CASSQSSSSGSLGGIQYF.

The J gene is TRBJ2-2, the V gene TRBV5-1; 11 nucleotides line up with TRBD2. Germline V gene data show CDR1 as SGHRS and CDR2 as YFSETQ. With V trimmed by 3 bases and J by 4 bases, 5 bases remained unmatched. The CDR3 covers 16 residues. The CDR3 reads CASSWSTSGGTGELFF. The CDR3, as DNA: TGCGCCAGCAGCTGGAGTACTAGCGGGGGCACCGGGGAGCTGTTTTTT.

CDR3 in amino acids: CASSPRQGANSPLHF. The CDR3 DNA reads TGCGCCAGCAGCCCCAGACAGGGGGCAAATTCACCCCTCCACTTT. The rearrangement joins TRBV5-1 to TRBJ1-6; 10 nucleotides match TRBD1. Germline V CDR1 and CDR2: SGHRS, YFSETQ. After removal of 4 bases from V and 7 bases from J, the junction contained 5 bases not matched to a gene. The CDR3 runs 15 residues.

The chain links TRBV5-6 to TRBJ2-3; 11 bases align to TRBD2. Germline-derived CDR1 and CDR2 are SGHDT and YYEEEE. CDR3 length: 16 amino acids. The V and J ends lost 4 bases and 0 bases, in that order; junction bases with no gene match: 4. CDR3 sequence reads: CASSHLAGGSTDTQYF. The CDR3 bases are TGTGCCAGCAGCCACCTAGCGGGGGGCAGCACAGATACGCAGTATTTT.

The chain combines TRBV5-8 with TRBJ2-3; 10 positions match TRBD2. The CDR3 loop spans 17 amino acids. V was pared by 4 bases and J by 2 bases, with 10 bases of the junction left unmatched. Germline V gives CDR1 SGHTS, CDR2 YDEGEE. The CDR3 nucleotides read TGTGCCAGCAGCCAAGGTGATCTAGCGGGAGTCACAGATACGCAGTATTTT. Its translation: CASSQGDLAGVTDTQYF.

The V call is TRBV5-1, the J call TRBJ2-7; D might be TRBD1 (6 bases). The CDR3 has 16 amino acids. Trimming stripped 4 bases from V and 3 bases from J, with 20 bases between. CDR1 is SGHRS and CDR2 is YFSETQ in the germline V gene. The CDR3 loop is CASSAGPDSAIYEQYF. DNA of the CDR3: TGCGCCAGCAGCGCCGGCCCGGACAGCGCGATCTACGAGCAGTACTTC.

This clone was observed once. The chain employs TRBV19 and TRBJ2-1; D not certain. Trimming removed 6 bases from V and 7 bases from J, with 16 bases in between. The CDR3 runs to 14 residues. Germline values: CDR1 LNHDA, CDR2 SQIVND (reference sequence). The DNA for the CDR3 is TGTGCCAGTAGATCCTTTGGCAGTTCGAATGAGCAGTTCTTC. This encodes CASRSFGSSNEQFF.

This sequence joins TRBV13 and TRBJ1-2; the D is unclear. Deletions cut 2 bases from V and 1 base from J, with 8 bases between. The germline gives CDR1 PRHDT, CDR2 FYEKMQ (reference sequence). The CDR3 is 14 residues long. The CDR3 DNA reads as TGTGCCAGCAGCTTAAGGAGTTATAACTATGGCTACACCTTC. Translating it yields CASSLRSYNYGYTF.

The chain is built from TRBV11-2 and TRBJ2-7; 12 positions match TRBD2. Germline V gene sequence: CDR1 SGHAT, CDR2 FQNNGV. The V segment lost 5 bases and the J segment 2 bases; nucleotides outside the gene matches: 4. The CDR3 totals 15 residues. The DNA for the CDR3 is TGTGCCAGCAGCCCTACTAGCGGGGGGACCTACGAGCAGTACTTC. Protein: CASSPTSGGTYEQYF. The full variable domain, rest sourced from reference TRBV11-2 and TRBJ2-7, is EAGVAQSPRYKIIEKRQSVAFWCNPISGHATLYWYQQILGQGPKLLIQFQNNGVVDDSQLPKDRFSAERLKGVDSTLKIQPAKLEDSAVYLCASSPTSGGTYEQYFGPGTRLTVT.

The chain combines TRBV29-1 with TRBJ2-7, with D tentatively TRBD2 (6 bases). The CDR3 extends over 15 amino acids. CDR1 SQVTM and CDR2 ANQGSEA come from the germline V gene. V lost 4 bases and J 2 bases, leaving 18 bases between the germline ends. The CDR3 reads CSVGEGLSTTYEQYF. Written as DNA, the CDR3 is TGCAGCGTTGGGGAAGGACTATCCACTACCTACGAGCAGTACTTC.

V is TRBV7-9 and J is TRBJ1-1; D gene ambiguous. The V end lost 1 base, the J end lost 0 bases, and 9 bases lay between the germline ends. The CDR3 length is 15 residues. The germline gives CDR1 SEHNR, CDR2 FQNEAQ (reference sequence). The CDR3: CASSLVEGLNTEAFF. The CDR3 coding sequence is TGTGCCAGCAGCTTAGTAGAGGGTTTGAACACTGAAGCTTTCTTT.

The V and J genes are TRBV30 and TRBJ2-3, with TRBD2 matching 11 bases. CDR1 and CDR2 from the germline V gene are GTSNPN and SVGIG (reference sequence). Germline trimming cut 7 bases from V and 2 bases from J; bases unmatched to any gene: 5. The CDR3 length is 14 residues. The CDR3 region has the DNA TGTGCCTCGACTAGCGGGATTACCACAGATACGCAGTATTTT. Translating gives CASTSGITTDTQYF.

Comment on this clone: The identical CDR3 is also encoded by other nucleotide sequences in the sample. The rearrangement joins TRBV7-3 to TRBJ1-2; 8 bases agree with TRBD1. The CDR3 runs 14 residues. Germline V gives CDR1 SGHTA, CDR2 FQGTGA. V lost 4 bases, J lost 5 bases, and 6 bases stayed unmatched. CDR3 protein: CASSSGQGLYGYTF. Here the CDR3 DNA reads TGTGCCAGCAGCTCTGGACAGGGCCTATATGGCTACACCTTC.

The genes are TRBV19 and TRBJ2-1; 12 nucleotides agree with TRBD2. The length of the CDR3 is 15 residues. V shed 8 bases, J shed 6 bases, and the junction held 8 bases outside the gene matches. Germline V CDR1 and CDR2: LNHDA, SQIVND (reference sequence). CDR3 DNA: TGTGCCAGTTGGAGGACTAGCGGGACAACCAATGAGCAGTTCTTC. Amino acid sequence: CASWRTSGTTNEQFF.

The chain uses TRBV30 and TRBJ2-5; D may be TRBD1 (5 bases). Germline loops: CDR1 GTSNPN, CDR2 SVGIG (reference sequence). The ends were cut back, 4 bases at V and 5 bases at J, with 8 bases in the middle. This CDR3 is built from 11 residues. CDR3 DNA sequence: TGTGCCTGGACAGGGAAGGAGACCCAGTACTTC. This gives the protein CAWTGKETQYF.